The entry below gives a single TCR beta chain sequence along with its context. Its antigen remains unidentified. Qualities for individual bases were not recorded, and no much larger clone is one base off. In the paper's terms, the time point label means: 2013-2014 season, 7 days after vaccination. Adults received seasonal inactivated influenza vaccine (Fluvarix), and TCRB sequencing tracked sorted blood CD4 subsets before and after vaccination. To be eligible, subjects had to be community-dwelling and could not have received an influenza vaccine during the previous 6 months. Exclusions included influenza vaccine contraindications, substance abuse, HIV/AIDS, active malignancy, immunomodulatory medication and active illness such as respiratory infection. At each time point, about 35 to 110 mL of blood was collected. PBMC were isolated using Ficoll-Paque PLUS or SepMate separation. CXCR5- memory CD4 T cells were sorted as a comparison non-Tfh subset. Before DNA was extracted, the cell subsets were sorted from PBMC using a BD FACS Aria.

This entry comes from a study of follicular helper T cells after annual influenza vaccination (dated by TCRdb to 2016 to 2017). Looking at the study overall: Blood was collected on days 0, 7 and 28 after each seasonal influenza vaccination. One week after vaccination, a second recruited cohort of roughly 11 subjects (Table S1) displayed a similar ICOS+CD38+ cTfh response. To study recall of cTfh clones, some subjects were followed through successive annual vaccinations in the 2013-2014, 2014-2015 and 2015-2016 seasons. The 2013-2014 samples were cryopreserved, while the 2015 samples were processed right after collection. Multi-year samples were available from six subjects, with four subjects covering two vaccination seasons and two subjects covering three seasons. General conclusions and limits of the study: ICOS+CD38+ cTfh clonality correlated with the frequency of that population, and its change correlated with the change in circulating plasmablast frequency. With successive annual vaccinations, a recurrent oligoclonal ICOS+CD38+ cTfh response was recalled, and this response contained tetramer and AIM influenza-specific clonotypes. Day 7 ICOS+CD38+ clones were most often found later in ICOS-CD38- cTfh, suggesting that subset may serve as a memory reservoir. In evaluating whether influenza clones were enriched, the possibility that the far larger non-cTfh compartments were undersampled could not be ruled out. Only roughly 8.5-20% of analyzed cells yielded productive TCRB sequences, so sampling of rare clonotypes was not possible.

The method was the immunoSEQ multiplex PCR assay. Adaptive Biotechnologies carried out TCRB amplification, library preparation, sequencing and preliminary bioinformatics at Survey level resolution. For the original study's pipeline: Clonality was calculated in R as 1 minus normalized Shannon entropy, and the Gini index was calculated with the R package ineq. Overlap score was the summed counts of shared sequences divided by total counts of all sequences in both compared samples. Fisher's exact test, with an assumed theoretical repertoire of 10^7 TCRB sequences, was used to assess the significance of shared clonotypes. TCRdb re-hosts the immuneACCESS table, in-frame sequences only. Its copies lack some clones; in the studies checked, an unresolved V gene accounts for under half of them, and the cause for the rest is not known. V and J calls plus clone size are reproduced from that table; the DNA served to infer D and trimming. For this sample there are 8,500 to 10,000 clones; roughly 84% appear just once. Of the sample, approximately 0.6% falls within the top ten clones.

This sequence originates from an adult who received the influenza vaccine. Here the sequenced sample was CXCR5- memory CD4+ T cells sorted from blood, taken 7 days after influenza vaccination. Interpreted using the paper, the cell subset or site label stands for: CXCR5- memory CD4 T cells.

This receptor has the CDR3 CASSPVSGGDVQTQYF. Read as DNA, the sequence is TGTGCCAGCTCACCGGTCAGCGGGGGGGACGTTCAGACCCAGTACTTC. In this chain, TRBV18 is recombined with TRBJ2-5, and 10 junction bases match TRBD2. The CDR1 and CDR2 encoded by the germline V gene are KGHSH and LQKENI. Inclusive of the bounding cysteine and phenylalanine, the CDR3 is 16 residues long. Just CDR3 DNA is preserved here, 48 bases in frame from base 1. Trimming removed 3 bases from V and 6 bases from J; the gene matches leave 10 bases unexplained.